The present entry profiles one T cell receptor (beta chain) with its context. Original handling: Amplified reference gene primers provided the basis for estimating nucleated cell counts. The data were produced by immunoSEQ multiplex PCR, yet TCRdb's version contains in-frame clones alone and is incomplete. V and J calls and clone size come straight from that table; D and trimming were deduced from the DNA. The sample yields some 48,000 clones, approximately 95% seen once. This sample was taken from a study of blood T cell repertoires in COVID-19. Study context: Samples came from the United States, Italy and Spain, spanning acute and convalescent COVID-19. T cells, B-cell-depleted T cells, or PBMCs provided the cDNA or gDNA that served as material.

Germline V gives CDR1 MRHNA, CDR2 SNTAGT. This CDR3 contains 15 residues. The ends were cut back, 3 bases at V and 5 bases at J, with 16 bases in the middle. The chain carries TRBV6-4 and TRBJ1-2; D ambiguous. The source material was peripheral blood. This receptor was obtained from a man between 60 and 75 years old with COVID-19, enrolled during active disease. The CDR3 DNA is TGTGCCAGCAGTGAAGCGGCAGGCGTCCTGTATGGCTACACCTTC. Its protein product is CASSEAAGVLYGYTF.